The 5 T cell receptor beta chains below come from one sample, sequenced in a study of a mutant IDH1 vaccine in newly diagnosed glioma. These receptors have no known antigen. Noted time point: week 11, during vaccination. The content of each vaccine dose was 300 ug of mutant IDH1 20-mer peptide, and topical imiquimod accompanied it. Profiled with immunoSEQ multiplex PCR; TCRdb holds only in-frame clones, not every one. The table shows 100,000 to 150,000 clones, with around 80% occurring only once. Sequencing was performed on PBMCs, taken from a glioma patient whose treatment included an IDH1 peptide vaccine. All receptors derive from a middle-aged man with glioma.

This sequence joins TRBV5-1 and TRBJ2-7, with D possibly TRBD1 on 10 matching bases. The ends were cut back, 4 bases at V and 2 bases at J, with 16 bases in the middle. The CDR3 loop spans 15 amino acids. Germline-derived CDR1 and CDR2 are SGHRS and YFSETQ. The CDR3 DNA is TGCGCCAGCAGCCTAGCGGGACAGGGGACCTACGAGCAGTACTTC. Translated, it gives CASSLAGQGTYEQYF.

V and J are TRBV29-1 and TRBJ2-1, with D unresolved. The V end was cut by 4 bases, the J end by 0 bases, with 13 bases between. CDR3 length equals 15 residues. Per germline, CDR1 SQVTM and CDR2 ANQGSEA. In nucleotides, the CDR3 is TGCAGCGTTGTAATTGTGCCGAGCTCCTACAATGAGCAGTTCTTC. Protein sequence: CSVVIVPSSYNEQFF.

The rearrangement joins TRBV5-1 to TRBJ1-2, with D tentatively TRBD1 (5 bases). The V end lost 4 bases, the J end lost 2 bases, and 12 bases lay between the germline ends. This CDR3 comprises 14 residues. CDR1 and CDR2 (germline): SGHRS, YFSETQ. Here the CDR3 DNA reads TGCGCCAGCAGCACCAGGGACGGGAACTATGGCTACACCTTC. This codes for CASSTRDGNYGYTF.

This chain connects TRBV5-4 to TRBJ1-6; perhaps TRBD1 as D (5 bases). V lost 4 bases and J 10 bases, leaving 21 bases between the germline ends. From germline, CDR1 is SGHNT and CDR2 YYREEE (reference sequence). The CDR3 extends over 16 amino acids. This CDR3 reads CASSGGDRSPGSPLHF. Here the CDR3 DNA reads TGTGCCAGCAGCGGTGGGGACCGATCCCCCGGGTCACCCCTCCACTTT.

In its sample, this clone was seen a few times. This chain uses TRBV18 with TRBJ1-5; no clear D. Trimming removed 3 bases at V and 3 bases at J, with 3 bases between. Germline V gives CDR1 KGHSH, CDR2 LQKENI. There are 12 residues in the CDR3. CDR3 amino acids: CASSPINQPQHF. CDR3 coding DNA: TGTGCCAGCTCACCTATCAATCAGCCCCAGCATTTT. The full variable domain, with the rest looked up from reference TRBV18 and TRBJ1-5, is NAGVMQNPRHLVRRRGQEARLRCSPMKGHSHVYWYRQLPEEGLKFMVYLQKENIIDESGMPKERFSAEFPKEGPSILRIQQVVRGDSAAYFCASSPINQPQHFGDGTRLSIL.